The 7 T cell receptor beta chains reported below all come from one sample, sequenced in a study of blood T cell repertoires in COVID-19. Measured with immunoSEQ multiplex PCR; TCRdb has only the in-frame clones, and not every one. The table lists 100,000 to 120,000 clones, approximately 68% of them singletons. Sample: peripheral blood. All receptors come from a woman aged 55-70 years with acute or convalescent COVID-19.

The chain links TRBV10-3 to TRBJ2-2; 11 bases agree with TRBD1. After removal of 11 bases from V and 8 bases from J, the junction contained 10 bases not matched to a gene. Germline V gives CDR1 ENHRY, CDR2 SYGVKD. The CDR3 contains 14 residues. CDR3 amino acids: CAVRGQGVLGELFF. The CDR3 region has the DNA TGTGCCGTTCGGGGACAGGGGGTCCTAGGGGAGCTGTTTTTT.

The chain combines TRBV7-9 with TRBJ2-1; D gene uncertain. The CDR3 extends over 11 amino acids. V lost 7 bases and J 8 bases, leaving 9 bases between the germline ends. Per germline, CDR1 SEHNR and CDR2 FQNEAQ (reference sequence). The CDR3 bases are TGTGCCAGCACCATGAGAGATGAGCAGTTCTTC. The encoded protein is CASTMRDEQFF.

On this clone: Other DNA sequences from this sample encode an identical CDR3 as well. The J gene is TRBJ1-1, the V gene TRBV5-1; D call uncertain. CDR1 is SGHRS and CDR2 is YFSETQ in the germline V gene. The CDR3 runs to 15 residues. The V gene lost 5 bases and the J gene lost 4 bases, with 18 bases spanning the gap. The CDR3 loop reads CASRTGSNQGTEAFF. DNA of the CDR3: TGCGCCAGCAGGACCGGGTCCAATCAAGGCACTGAAGCTTTCTTT.

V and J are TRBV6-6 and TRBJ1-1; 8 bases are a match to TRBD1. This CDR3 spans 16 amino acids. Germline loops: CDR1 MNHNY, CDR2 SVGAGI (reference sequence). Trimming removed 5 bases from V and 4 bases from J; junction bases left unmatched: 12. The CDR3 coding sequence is TGTGCCAGCAGTCTACAGGGGGGGCGAACTCGCACTGAAGCTTTCTTT. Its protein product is CASSLQGGRTRTEAFF.

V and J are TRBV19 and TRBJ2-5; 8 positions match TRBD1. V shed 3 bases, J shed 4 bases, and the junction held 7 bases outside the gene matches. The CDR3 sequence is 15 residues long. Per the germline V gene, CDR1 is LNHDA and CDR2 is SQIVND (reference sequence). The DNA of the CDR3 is TGTGCCAGTAGTATTGGGGGAACAGGGGGAGAGACCCAGTACTTC. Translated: CASSIGGTGGETQYF.

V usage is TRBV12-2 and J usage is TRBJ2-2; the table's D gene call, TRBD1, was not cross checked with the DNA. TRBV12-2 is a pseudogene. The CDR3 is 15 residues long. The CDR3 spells CARSYGGDNTGELFF. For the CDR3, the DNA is TGTGCAAGGTCTTATGGGGGCGATAACACCGGGGAGCTGTTTTTT.

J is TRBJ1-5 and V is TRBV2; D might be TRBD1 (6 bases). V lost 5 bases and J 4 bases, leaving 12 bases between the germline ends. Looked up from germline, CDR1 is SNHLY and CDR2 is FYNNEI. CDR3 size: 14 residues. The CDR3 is CASSRTDTNQPQHF. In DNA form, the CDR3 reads TGTGCCAGCAGTAGGACAGATACTAATCAGCCCCAGCATTTT. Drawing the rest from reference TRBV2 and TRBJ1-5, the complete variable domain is EPEVTQTPSHQVTQMGQEVILRCVPISNHLYFYWYRQILGQKVEFLVSFYNNEISEKSEIFDDQFSVERPDGSNFTLKIRSTKLEDSAMYFCASSRTDTNQPQHFGDGTRLSIL.